The 16 T cell receptor beta chains reported below all come from one sample, sequenced in a study of response to subunit inactivated influenza vaccine. One entry per CDR3 protein, called by TCRdb with MiXCR from the RT-PCR reads. The sample has about 520,000 distinct CDR3 sequences; around 7.9% are singletons. The sequences come from PBMCs from blood, collected less than 30 months after vaccination. Source of these receptors: a man aged 45 to 75 who received an inactivated influenza vaccine.

This clonotype was seen a few times. The J gene is TRBJ2-3, the V gene TRBV7-9; 8 nucleotides align to TRBD2. Per germline, CDR1 SEHNR and CDR2 FQNEAQ (reference sequence). This CDR3 has 14 amino acids. The junction had 3 bases not matched to a gene; V was cut back by 5 bases and J by 2 bases. CDR3 region: CASSTSGLTDTQYF. The CDR3 nucleotides are TGTGCCAGCAGCACTAGCGGTCTCACAGATACGCAGTATTTT.

There are a few counts of this clonotype. The chain combines TRBV30 with TRBJ2-1, with D perhaps matching TRBD2 (6 bases). This CDR3 is built from 16 residues. Trimming removed 1 base at V and 2 bases at J, with 15 bases between. Germline-derived CDR1 and CDR2 are GTSNPN and SVGIG (reference sequence). CDR3 bases: TGTGCCTGGAGTGCCCTTAGCGGACTCCCCTACAATGAGCAGTTCTTC. This sequence encodes CAWSALSGLPYNEQFF.

This clonotype was counted only a few times. In DNA form, the CDR3 reads TGTGCCAGCAGTTTCTCTCCCGGGCGGTCGAACTACGAGCAGTACTTC. Translating it yields CASSFSPGRSNYEQYF. This chain links TRBV28 with TRBJ2-7; D is undetermined. The germline gives CDR1 MDHEN, CDR2 SYDVKM. The CDR3 sequence is 16 residues long. Trimming removed 3 bases from V and 3 bases from J, with 18 bases in between. Complete variable domain (other parts from reference TRBV28 and TRBJ2-7): DVKVTQSSRYLVKRTGEKVFLECVQDMDHENMFWYRQDPGLGLRLIYFSYDVKMKEKGDIPEGYSVSREKKERFSLILESASTNQTSMYLCASSFSPGRSNYEQYFGPGTRLTVT.

This clonotype was observed a few times. J is TRBJ1-2 and V is TRBV27; 9 nucleotides match TRBD1. The germline gives CDR1 MNHEY, CDR2 SMNVEV (reference sequence). This CDR3 contains 15 residues. With 5 bases clipped from V and 4 bases from J, the junction kept 8 bases outside the gene matches. The CDR3 sequence is CASSRGPGQGYGYTF. The DNA of the CDR3 is TGTGCCAGCAGTCGAGGCCCGGGACAGGGCTATGGCTACACCTTC.

This rearrangement joins TRBV12-3 or TRBV12-4 to TRBJ2-3, with 9 bases aligning to TRBD1. The CDR3 spans 15 residues. Trimming removed 5 bases from V and 0 bases from J; junction bases left unmatched: 3. CDR3 protein: CASSQQGASTDTQYF. The CDR3 nucleotides read TGTGCCAGCAGTCAACAGGGGGCTAGCACAGATACGCAGTATTTT.

This clonotype turned up a few times. This chain joins TRBV10-3 and TRBJ1-1; D call uncertain. The V and J ends lost 6 bases and 4 bases respectively, with 15 bases between them. The CDR3 spans 14 residues. CDR1 and CDR2 (germline): ENHRY, SYGVKD. The CDR3 coding sequence is TGTGCCATCAGCGACGGGTTAGGGAGCACTGAAGCTTTCTTT. As protein: CAISDGLGSTEAFF.

This clonotype was seen a few times. This chain connects TRBV9 to TRBJ1-2, with 7 bases that match TRBD1. Germline V gene data show CDR1 as SGDLS and CDR2 as YYNGEE. The CDR3 is 14 amino acids. Trimming took 0 bases from V and 6 from J; bases not matched to a gene: 5. Written as DNA, the CDR3 is TGTGCCAGCAGCGTAGCCCCAGGGGGGAATGGCTACACCTTC. Translated, it gives CASSVAPGGNGYTF.

This clonotype was seen a handful of times. The chain has TRBV4-1 and TRBJ1-2; D is perhaps TRBD1 (5 bases). This CDR3 is built from 15 residues. CDR1 is MGHRA, CDR2 YSYEKL, per germline. Trimming took off 3 bases at V and 5 bases at J, with 16 bases between the two ends. The CDR3 bases are TGCGCCAGCAGCCAGCCGCCGGGACGGCTTTATGGCTACACCTTC. Translation: CASSQPPGRLYGYTF.

A few counts support this clonotype. The chain carries TRBV28 and TRBJ2-7; possible D gene TRBD2, 5 bases. The CDR3 has 19 amino acids. Germline V CDR1 and CDR2: MDHEN, SYDVKM. The germline V and J ends were trimmed by 3 bases and 0 bases, with 24 bases remaining between them. CDR3 region: CASSLLIRAGAKSSYEQYF. In DNA form, the CDR3 reads TGTGCCAGCAGTTTGTTAATCCGGGCGGGTGCGAAGAGCTCCTACGAGCAGTACTTC.

CDR3 sequence reads: CASSSTGQVYNEQFF. DNA of the CDR3: TGCGCCAGCAGCTCCACCGGACAGGTATACAATGAGCAGTTCTTC. V usage is TRBV5-1 and J usage is TRBJ2-1; the match to TRBD1 covers 7 bases. The CDR3 extends over 15 amino acids. V lost 3 bases to trimming and J lost 4 bases; unmatched junction nucleotides: 7. Germline V CDR1 and CDR2: SGHRS, YFSETQ.

This clonotype was recorded many times. The chain carries TRBV6-5 and TRBJ2-2, with 9 bases matching TRBD2. The V gene's germline CDR1 is MNHEY and CDR2 SVGAGI. V lost 2 bases and J lost 7; bases outside the gene matches: 8. There are 16 residues in the CDR3. The CDR3 protein is CASSYAPSGDGGELFF. CDR3 DNA: TGTGCCAGCAGTTACGCCCCTAGCGGGGACGGCGGGGAGCTGTTTTTT.

V and J are TRBV20-1 and TRBJ2-3; D perhaps matches TRBD1 (6 bases). From germline, CDR1 is DFQATT and CDR2 SNEGSKA (reference sequence). Between the trimmed V and J ends, which lost 6 bases and 0 bases, there was a span of 16 bases. The CDR3 is 15 amino acids. CDR3 region: CSAQVGTTSTDTQYF. The CDR3 coding sequence is TGCAGTGCCCAAGTTGGGACAACTAGCACAGATACGCAGTATTTT.

The chain combines TRBV20-1 with TRBJ2-1; D perhaps matches TRBD1 (6 bases). Germline CDR1 DFQATT, CDR2 SNEGSKA (reference sequence). This CDR3 is built from 14 residues. Trimming removed 2 bases at V and 4 bases at J, with 12 bases between. DNA of the CDR3: TGCAGTGCTAGACCTCGGGACAAGTACAATGAGCAGTTCTTC. This sequence encodes CSARPRDKYNEQFF.

This clonotype appeared a few times. The CDR3 DNA reads TGCGCCAGCAGTGTAAGGACTGGCGGCGAGCAGTACTTC. This encodes CASSVRTGGEQYF. This chain uses TRBV5-1 with TRBJ2-7, with TRBD2 as a possible D gene (5 bases). The CDR3 extends over 13 amino acids. The germline V and J ends were trimmed by 5 bases and 6 bases, with 15 bases remaining between them. The germline CDR1 and CDR2 sequences are SGHRS and YFSETQ.

This clonotype was seen at least ten times. The V gene is TRBV4-3, the J gene TRBJ2-5; D unclear. The CDR3 runs 15 residues. The V gene's germline CDR1 is LGHNA and CDR2 YSLEER. The V end lost 0 bases, the J end lost 4 bases, and 12 bases lay between the germline ends. The CDR3 sequence: CASSQEGQPGETQYF. The CDR3 nucleotides are TGCGCCAGCAGCCAAGAGGGCCAGCCGGGAGAGACCCAGTACTTC.

The chain has TRBV6-2 or TRBV6-3 and TRBJ1-1, with 7 bases identical to TRBD1. Germline loops: CDR1 MNHEY, CDR2 SVGEGT. The CDR3 length is 15 residues. The J segment lost 2 bases and the V segment lost 6 bases, leaving 9 bases of the junction unmatched. The DNA for the CDR3 is TGTGCCAGCAGACCAACAGGGGCTACCAACACTGAAGCTTTCTTT. It encodes CASRPTGATNTEAFF.